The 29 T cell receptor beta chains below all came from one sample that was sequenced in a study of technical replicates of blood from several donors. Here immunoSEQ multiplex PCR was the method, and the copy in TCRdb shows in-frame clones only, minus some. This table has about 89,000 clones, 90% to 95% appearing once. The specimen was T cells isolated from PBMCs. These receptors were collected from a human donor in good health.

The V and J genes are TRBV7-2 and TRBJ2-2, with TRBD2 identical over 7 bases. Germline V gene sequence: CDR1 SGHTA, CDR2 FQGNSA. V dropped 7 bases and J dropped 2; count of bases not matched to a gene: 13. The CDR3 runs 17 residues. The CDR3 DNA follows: TGTGCCAGCACCGATTGGGGCAGCGGGAACAACACCGGGGAGCTGTTTTTT. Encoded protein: CASTDWGSGNNTGELFF. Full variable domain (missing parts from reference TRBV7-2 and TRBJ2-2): GAGVSQSPSNKVTEKGKDVELRCDPISGHTALYWYRQSLGQGLEFLIYFQGNSAPDKSGLPSDRFSAERTGGSVSTLTIQRTQQEDSAVYLCASTDWGSGNNTGELFFGEGSRLTVL.

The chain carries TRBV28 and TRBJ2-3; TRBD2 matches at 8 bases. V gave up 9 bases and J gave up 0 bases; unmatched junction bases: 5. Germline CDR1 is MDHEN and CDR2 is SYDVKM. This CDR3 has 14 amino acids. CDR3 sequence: CASLAGTSTDTQYF. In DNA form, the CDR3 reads TGTGCCAGTCTAGCGGGCACTAGCACAGATACGCAGTATTTT.

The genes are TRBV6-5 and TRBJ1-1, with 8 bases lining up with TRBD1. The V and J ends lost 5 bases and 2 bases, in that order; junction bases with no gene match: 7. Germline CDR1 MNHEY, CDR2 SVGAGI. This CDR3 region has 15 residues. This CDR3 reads CASSPGQGLNTEAFF. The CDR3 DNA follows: TGTGCCAGCAGTCCCGGACAGGGACTCAACACTGAAGCTTTCTTT.

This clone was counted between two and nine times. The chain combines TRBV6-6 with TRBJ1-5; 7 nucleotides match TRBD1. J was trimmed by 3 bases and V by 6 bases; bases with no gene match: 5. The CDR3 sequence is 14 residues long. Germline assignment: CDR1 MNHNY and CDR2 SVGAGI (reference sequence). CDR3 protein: CASRSGQTNQPQHF. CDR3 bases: TGTGCCAGCAGATCGGGACAGACCAATCAGCCCCAGCATTTT.

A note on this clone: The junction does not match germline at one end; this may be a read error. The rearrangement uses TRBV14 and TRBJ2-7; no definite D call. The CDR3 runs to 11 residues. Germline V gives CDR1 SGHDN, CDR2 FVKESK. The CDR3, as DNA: TGTGCCAGCAGCCGAGGTTACGGGCAGTACTTC. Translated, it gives CASSRGYGQYF.

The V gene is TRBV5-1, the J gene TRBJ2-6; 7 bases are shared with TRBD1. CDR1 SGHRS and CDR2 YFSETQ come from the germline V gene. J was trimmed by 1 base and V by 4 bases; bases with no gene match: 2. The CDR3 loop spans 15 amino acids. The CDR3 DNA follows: TGCGCCAGCAGCCCGACAGGGTCTGGGGCCAACGTCCTGACTTTC. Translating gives CASSPTGSGANVLTF.

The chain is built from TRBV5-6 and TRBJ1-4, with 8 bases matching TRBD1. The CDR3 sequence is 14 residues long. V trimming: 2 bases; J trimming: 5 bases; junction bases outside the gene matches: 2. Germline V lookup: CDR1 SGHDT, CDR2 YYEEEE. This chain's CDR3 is CASSFGTGNEKLFF. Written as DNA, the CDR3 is TGTGCCAGCAGCTTTGGGACAGGAAATGAAAAACTGTTTTTT.

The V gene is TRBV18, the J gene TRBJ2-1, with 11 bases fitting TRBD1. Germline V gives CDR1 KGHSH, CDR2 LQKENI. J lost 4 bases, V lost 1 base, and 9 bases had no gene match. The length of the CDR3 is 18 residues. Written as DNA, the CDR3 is TGTGCCAGCTCACCACAACAGGGACAGGGGGTAGGGTACAATGAGCAGTTCTTC. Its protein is CASSPQQGQGVGYNEQFF.

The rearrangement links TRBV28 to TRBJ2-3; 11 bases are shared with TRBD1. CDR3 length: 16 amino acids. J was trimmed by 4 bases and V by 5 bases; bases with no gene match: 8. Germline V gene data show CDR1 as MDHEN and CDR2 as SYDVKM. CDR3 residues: CASSPLLGQGADTQYF. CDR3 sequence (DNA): TGTGCCAGCAGTCCCCTATTGGGACAGGGGGCAGATACGCAGTATTTT. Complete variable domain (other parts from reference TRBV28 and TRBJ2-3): DVKVTQSSRYLVKRTGEKVFLECVQDMDHENMFWYRQDPGLGLRLIYFSYDVKMKEKGDIPEGYSVSREKKERFSLILESASTNQTSMYLCASSPLLGQGADTQYFGPGTRLTVL.

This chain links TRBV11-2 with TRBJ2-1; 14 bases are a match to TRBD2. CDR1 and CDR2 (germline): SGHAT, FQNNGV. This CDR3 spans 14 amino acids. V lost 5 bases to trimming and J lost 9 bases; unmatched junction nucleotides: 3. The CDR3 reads CASSPTSGGVEQFF. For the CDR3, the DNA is TGTGCCAGCAGCCCGACTAGCGGGGGGGTTGAGCAGTTCTTC.

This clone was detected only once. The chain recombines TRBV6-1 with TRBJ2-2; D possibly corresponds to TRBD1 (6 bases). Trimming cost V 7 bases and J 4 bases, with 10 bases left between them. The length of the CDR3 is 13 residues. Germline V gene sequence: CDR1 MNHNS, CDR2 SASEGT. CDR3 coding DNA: TGTGCCAGCACAGGGGTGGTCACCGGGGAGCTGTTTTTT. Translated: CASTGVVTGELFF.

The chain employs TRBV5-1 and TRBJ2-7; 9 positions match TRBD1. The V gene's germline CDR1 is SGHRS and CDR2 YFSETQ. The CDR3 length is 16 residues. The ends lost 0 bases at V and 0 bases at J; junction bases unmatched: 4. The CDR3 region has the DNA TGCGCCAGCAGCTTGGCTTGGACAGGGGCCTCCTACGAGCAGTACTTC. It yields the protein CASSLAWTGASYEQYF.

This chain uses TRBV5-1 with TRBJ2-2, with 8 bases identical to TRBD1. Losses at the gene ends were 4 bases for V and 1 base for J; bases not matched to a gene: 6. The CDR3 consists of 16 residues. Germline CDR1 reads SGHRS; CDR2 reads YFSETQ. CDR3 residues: CASSTNGQGNTGELFF. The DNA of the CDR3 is TGCGCCAGCAGCACGAATGGACAGGGGAACACCGGGGAGCTGTTTTTT.

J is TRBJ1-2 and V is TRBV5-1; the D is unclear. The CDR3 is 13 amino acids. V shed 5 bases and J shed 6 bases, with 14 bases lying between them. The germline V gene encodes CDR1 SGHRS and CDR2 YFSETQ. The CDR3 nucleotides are TGCGCCAGCAGAACAGAACCCTCTAATGGCTACACCTTC. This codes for CASRTEPSNGYTF.

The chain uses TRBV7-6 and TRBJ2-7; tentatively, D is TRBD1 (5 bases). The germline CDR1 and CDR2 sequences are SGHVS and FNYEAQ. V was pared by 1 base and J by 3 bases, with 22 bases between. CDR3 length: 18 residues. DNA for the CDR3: TGTGCCAGCAGCTTAGGAAGGGGCCTGACTTCTCGATTCTACGAGCAGTACTTC. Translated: CASSLGRGLTSRFYEQYF.

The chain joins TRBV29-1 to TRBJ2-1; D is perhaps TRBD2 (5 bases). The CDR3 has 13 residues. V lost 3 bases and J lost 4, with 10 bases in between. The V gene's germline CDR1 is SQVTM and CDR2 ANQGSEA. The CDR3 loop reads CSVEPGGYNEQFF. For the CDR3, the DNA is TGCAGCGTTGAGCCCGGAGGATACAATGAGCAGTTCTTC.

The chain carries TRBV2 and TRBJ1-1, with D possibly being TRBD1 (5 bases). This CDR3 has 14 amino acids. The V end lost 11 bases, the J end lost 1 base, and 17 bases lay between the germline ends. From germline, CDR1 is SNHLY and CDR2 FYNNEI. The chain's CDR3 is CAYREGTANTEAFF. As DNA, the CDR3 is TGTGCCTATAGGGAGGGGACGGCGAACACTGAAGCTTTCTTT.

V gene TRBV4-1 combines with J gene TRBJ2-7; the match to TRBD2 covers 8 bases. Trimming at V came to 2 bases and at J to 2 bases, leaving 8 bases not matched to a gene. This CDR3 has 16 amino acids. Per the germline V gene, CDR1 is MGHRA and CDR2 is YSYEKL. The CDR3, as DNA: TGCGCCAGCAGCCAACCTGGACTAGCAAAGGCCTACGAGCAGTACTTC. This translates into CASSQPGLAKAYEQYF.

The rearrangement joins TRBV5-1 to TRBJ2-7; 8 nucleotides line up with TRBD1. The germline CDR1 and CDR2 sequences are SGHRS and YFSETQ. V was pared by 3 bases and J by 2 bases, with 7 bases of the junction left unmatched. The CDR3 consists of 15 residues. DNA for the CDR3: TGCGCCAGCAGCTCTGGGACAGGAGCACCCTACGAGCAGTACTTC. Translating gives CASSSGTGAPYEQYF.

The CDR3: CASSLRLRTGVGTEAFF. The CDR3 bases are TGTGCCAGCAGCTTAAGACTACGGACGGGGGTCGGAACTGAAGCTTTCTTT. The V gene is TRBV7-8, the J gene TRBJ1-1, with D perhaps matching TRBD1 (5 bases). Deletions cut 2 bases from V and 5 bases from J, with 21 bases between. The CDR3 has 17 residues. CDR1 SGHVS and CDR2 FQNEAQ come from the germline V gene.

The CDR3 DNA follows: TGCAGCGCGACCAGCGGGAGACCCACAGATACGCAGTATTTT. Protein: CSATSGRPTDTQYF. The chain carries TRBV29-1 and TRBJ2-3; the match to TRBD2 covers 8 bases. This CDR3 has 14 amino acids. CDR1 SQVTM and CDR2 ANQGSEA come from the germline V gene. V trimming: 7 bases; J trimming: 2 bases; junction bases outside the gene matches: 8.

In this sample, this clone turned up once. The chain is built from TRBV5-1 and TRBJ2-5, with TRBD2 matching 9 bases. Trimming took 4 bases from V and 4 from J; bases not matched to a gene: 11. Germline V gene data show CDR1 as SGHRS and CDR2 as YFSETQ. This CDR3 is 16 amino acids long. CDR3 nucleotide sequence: TGCGCCAGCAGCGATTCTAGACTAGCGGTCTTAGAGACCCAGTACTTC. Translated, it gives CASSDSRLAVLETQYF.

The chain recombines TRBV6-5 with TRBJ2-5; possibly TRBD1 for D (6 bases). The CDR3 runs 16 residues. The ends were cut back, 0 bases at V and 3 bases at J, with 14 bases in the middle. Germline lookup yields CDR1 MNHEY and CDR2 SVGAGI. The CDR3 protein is CASSYSWTAREETQYF. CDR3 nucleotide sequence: TGTGCCAGCAGTTACTCCTGGACAGCTCGGGAAGAGACCCAGTACTTC.

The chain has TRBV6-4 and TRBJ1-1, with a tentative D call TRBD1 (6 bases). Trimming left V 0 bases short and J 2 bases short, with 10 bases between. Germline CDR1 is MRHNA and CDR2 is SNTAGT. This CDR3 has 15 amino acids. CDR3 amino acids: CASSDSGTPNTEAFF. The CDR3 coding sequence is TGTGCCAGCAGTGACTCTGGGACACCAAACACTGAAGCTTTCTTT.

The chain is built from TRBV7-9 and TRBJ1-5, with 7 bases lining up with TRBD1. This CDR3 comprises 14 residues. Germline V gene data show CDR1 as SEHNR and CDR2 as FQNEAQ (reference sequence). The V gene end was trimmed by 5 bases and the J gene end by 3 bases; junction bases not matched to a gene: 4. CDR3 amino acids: CASSNGQDNQPQHF. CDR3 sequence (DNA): TGTGCCAGCAGCAATGGACAGGACAATCAGCCCCAGCATTTT.

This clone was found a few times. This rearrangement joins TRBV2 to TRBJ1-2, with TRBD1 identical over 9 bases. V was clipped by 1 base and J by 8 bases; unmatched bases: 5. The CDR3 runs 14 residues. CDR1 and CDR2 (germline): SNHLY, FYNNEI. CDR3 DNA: TGTGCCAGCAGTGAAGAGTGGACAGGGGACGGCTACACCTTC. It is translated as CASSEEWTGDGYTF.

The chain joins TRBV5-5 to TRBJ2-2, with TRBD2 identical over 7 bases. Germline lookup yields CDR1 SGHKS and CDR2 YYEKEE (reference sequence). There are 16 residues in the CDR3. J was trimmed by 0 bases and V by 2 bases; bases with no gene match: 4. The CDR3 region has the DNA TGTGCCAGCAGCTTAGGGCTAGCGGCGAACACCGGGGAGCTGTTTTTT. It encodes CASSLGLAANTGELFF.

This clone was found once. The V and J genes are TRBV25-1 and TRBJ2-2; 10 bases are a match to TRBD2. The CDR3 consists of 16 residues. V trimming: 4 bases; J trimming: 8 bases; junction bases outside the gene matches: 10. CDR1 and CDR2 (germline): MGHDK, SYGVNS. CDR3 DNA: TGTGCCAGCAGTGCTCTAGCGGGGGAGACTAGAGGGGAGCTGTTTTTT. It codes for CASSALAGETRGELFF.

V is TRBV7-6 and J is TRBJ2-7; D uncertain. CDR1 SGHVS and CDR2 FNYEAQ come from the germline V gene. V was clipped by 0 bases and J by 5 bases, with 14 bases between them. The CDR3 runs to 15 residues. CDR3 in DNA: TGTGCCAGCAGCTTAGCGCCTTCCTCTAGGAACGAGCAGTACTTC. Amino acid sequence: CASSLAPSSRNEQYF.